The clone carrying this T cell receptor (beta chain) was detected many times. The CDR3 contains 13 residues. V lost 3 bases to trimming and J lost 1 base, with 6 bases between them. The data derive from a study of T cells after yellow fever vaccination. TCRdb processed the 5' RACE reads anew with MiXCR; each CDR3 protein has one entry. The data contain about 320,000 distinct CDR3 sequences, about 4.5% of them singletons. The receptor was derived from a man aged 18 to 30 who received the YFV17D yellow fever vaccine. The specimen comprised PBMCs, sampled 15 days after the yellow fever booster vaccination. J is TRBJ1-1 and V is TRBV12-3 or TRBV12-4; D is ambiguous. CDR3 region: CASSFGRNTEAFF. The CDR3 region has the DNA TGTGCCAGCAGTTTCGGAAGGAACACTGAAGCTTTCTTT.